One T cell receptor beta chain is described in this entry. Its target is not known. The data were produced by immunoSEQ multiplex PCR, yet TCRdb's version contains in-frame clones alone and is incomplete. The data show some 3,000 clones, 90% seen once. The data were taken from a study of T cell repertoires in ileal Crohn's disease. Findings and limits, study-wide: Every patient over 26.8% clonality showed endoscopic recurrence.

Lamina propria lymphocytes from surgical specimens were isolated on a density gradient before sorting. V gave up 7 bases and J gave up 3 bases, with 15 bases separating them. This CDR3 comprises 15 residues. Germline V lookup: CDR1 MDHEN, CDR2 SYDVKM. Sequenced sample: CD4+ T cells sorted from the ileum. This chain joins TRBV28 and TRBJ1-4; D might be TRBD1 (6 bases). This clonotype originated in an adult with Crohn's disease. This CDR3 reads CASNRQGGANEKLFF. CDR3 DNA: TGTGCCAGCAACCGACAAGGGGGAGCTAATGAAAAACTGTTTTTT.